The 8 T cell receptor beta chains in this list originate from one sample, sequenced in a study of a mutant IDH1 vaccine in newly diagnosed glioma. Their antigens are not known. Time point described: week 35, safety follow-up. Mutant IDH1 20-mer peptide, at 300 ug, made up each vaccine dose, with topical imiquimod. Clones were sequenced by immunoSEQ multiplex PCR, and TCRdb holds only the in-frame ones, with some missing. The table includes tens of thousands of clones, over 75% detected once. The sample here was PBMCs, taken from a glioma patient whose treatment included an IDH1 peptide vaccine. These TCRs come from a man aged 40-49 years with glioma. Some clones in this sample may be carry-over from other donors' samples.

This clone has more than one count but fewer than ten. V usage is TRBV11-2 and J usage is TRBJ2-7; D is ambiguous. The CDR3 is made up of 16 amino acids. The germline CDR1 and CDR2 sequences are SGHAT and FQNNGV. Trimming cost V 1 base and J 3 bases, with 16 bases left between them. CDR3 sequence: CASSLGASISVYEQYF. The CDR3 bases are TGTGCCAGCAGCTTAGGAGCCTCGATATCAGTCTACGAGCAGTACTTC.

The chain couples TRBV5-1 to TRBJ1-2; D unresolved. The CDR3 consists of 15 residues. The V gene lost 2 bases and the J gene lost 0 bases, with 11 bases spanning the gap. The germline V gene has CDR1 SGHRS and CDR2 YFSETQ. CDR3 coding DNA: TGCGCCAGCAGCTTTGATGCAGGAGCTAACTATGGCTACACCTTC. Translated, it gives CASSFDAGANYGYTF.

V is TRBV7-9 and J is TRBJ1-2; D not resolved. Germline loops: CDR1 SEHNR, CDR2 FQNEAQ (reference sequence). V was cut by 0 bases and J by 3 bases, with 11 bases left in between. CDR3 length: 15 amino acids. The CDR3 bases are TGTGCCAGCAGCTTAGCAGGAGACACGTACTATGGCTACACCTTC. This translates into CASSLAGDTYYGYTF.

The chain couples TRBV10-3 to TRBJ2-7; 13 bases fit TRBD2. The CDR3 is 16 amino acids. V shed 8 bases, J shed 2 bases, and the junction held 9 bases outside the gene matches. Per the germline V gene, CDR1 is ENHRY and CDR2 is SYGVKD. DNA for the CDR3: TGTGCCATCGGGCCGGGACTAGCGGGGTTCACCTACGAGCAGTACTTC. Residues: CAIGPGLAGFTYEQYF.

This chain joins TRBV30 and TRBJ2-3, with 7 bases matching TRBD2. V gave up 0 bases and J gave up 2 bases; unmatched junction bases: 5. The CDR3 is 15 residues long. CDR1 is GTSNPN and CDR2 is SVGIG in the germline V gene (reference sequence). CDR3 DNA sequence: TGTGCCTGGAGTGTACTAAGCGGGGTCACAGATACGCAGTATTTT. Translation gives CAWSVLSGVTDTQYF.

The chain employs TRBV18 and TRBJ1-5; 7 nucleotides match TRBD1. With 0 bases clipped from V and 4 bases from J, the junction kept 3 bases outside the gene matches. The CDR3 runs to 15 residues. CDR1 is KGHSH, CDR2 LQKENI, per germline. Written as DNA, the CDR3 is TGTGCCAGCTCACCACCGTCAGGGGGTAATCAGCCCCAGCATTTT. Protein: CASSPPSGGNQPQHF.

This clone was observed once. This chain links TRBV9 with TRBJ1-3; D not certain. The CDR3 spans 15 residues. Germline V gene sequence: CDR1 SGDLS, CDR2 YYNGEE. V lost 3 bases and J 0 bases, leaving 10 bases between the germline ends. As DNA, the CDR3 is TGTGCCAGCAGCGAGACGGTCTACTCTGGAAACACCATATATTTT. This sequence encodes CASSETVYSGNTIYF.

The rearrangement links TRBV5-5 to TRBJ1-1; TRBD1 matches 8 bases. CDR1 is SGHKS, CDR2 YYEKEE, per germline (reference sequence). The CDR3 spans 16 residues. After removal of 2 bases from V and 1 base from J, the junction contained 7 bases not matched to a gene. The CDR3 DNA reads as TGTGCCAGCAGCTTTAAGTCGGGGACAGGGAACACTGAAGCTTTCTTT. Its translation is CASSFKSGTGNTEAFF.